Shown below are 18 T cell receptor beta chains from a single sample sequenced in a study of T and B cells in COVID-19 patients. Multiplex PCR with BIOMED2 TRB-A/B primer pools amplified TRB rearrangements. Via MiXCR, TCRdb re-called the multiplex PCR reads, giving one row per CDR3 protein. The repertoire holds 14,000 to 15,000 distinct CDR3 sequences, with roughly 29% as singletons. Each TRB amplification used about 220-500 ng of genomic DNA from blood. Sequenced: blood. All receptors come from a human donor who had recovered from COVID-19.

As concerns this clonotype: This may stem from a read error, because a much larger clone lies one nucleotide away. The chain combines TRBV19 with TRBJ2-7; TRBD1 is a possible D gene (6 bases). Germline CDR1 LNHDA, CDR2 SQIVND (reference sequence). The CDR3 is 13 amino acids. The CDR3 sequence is CASSDRSSYKQYF. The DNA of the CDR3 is TGTGCCAGTAGTGACAGGAGCTCCTACAAGCAGTACTTC.

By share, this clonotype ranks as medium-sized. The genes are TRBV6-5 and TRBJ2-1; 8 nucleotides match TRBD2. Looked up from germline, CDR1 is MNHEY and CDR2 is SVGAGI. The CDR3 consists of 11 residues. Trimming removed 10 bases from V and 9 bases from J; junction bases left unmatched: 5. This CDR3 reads CATGLASEQFF. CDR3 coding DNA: TGTGCCACCGGACTAGCTTCTGAGCAGTTCTTC.

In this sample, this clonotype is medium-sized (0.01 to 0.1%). The CDR3 bases are TGTGCCAGTACAACACCAGGGGCTGGAAACACCATATATTTT. It yields the protein CASTTPGAGNTIYF. V is TRBV19 and J is TRBJ1-3, with D possibly being TRBD1 (6 bases). Trimming removed 7 bases at V and 2 bases at J, with 12 bases between. The CDR3 is 14 amino acids. Germline CDR1 is LNHDA and CDR2 is SQIVND (reference sequence).

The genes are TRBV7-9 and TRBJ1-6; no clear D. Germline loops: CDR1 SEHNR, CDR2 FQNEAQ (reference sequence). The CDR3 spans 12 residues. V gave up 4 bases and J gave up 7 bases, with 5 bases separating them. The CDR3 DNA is TGTGCCAGCAGCTCGGTGAATTCACCCCTCCACTTT. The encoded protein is CASSSVNSPLHF.

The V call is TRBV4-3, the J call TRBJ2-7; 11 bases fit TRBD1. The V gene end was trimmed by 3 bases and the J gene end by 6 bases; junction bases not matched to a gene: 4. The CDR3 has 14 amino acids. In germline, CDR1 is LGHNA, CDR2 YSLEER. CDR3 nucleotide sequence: TGCGCCAGCAGCCAGGAAGGGACAGGGGGCGAGCAGTACTTC. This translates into CASSQEGTGGEQYF.

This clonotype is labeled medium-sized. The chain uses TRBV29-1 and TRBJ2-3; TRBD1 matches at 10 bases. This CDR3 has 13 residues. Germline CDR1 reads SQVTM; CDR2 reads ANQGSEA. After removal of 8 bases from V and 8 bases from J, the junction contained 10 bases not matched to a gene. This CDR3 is CSTKTGGTGTQYF. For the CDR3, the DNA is TGCAGCACAAAGACAGGGGGCACGGGTACGCAGTATTTT.

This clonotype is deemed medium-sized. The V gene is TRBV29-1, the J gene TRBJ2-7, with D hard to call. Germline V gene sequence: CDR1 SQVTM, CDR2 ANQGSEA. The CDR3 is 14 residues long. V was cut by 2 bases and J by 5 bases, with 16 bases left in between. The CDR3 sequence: CSVEPGPLSHEQYF. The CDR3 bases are TGCAGCGTTGAACCCGGACCACTATCCCACGAGCAGTACTTC.

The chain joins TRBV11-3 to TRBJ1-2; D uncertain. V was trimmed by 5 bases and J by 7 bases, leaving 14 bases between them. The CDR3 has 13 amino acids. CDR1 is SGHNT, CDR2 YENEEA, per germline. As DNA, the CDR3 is TGTGCCAGCAGCCCCTCGGGAGGGTTTGGCTACACCTTC. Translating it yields CASSPSGGFGYTF.

This chain's CDR3 is CASSPPTGVTYEQFF. CDR3 DNA sequence: TGTGCCAGCTCACCACCGACAGGGGTAACCTACGAGCAGTTCTTC. This chain links TRBV18 with TRBJ2-1, with 8 bases aligning to TRBD1. J lost 10 bases, V lost 0 bases, and 8 bases had no gene match. This CDR3 is 15 amino acids long. Germline assignment: CDR1 KGHSH and CDR2 LQKENI.

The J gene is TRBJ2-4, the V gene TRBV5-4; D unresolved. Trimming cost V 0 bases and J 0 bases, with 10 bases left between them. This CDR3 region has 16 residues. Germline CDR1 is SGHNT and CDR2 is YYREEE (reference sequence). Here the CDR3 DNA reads TGTGCCAGCAGCTTGGACCGTTCACCAGCCAAAAACATTCAGTACTTC. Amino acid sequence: CASSLDRSPAKNIQYF. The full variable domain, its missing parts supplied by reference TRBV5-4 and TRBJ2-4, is ETGVTQSPTHLIKTRGQQVTLRCSSQSGHNTVSWYQQALGQGPQFIFQYYREEENGRGNFPPRFSGLQFPNYSSELNVNALELDDSALYLCASSLDRSPAKNIQYFGAGTRLSVL.

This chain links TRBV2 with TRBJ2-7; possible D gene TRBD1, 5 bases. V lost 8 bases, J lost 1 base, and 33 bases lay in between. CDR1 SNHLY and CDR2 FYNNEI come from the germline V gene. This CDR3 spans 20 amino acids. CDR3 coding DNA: TGTGCCAGCCGCGCCGAGTGGGGATCAGGGTCCGAAGTGAATTCCTACGAGCAGTACTTC. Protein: CASRAEWGSGSEVNSYEQYF.

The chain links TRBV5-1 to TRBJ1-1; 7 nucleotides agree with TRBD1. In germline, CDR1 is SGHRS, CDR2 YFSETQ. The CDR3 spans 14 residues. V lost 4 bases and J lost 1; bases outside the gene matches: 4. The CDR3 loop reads CASSPQGKNTEAFF. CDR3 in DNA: TGCGCCAGCAGCCCACAGGGGAAGAACACTGAAGCTTTCTTT.

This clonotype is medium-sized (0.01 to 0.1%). CDR3 residues: CASSPGLPQHF. CDR3 coding DNA: TGTGCCAGCAGTCCCGGCCTCCCCCAGCATTTT. V is TRBV27 and J is TRBJ1-5, with no clear D. This CDR3 has 11 residues. The V end was cut by 5 bases, the J end by 10 bases, with 9 bases between. Germline CDR1 and CDR2: MNHEY and SMNVEV (reference sequence).

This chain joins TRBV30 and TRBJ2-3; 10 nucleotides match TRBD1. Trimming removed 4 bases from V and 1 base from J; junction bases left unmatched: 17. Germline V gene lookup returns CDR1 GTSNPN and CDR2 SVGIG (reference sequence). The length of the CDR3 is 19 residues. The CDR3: CAWIPPPRGQGLGTDTQYF. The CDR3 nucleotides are TGTGCCTGGATTCCTCCACCCCGGGGACAGGGGTTGGGCACAGATACGCAGTATTTT.

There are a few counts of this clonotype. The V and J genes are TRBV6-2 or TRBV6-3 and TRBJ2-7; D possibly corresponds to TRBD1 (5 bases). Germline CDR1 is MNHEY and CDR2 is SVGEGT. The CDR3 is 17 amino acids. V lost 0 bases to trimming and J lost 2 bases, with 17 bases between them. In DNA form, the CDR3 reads TGTGCCAGCAGTTACTCATACGACAGAGCCCCTCCCTACGAGCAGTACTTC. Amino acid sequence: CASSYSYDRAPPYEQYF.

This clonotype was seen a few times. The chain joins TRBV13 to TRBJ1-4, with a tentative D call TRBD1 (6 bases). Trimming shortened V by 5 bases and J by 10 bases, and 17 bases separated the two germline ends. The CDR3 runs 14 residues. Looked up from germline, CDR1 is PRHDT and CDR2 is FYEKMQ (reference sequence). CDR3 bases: TGTGCCAGCAGCCCACCCGGGAGGGGGACAAAACTGTTTTTT. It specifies CASSPPGRGTKLFF.

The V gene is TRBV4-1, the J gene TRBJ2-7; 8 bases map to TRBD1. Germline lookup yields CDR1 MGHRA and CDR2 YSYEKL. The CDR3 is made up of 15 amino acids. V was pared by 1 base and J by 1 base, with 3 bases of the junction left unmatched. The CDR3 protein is CASSQGQGSSYEQYF. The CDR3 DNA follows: TGCGCCAGCAGCCAAGGACAGGGGTCGTCCTACGAGCAGTACTTC.

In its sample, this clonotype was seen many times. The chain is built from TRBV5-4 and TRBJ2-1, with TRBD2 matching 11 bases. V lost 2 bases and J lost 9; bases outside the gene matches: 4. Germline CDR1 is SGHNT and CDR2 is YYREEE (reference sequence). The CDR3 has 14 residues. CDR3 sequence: CASSLATSGAEQFF. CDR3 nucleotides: TGTGCCAGCAGCTTAGCGACTAGCGGGGCTGAGCAGTTCTTC.